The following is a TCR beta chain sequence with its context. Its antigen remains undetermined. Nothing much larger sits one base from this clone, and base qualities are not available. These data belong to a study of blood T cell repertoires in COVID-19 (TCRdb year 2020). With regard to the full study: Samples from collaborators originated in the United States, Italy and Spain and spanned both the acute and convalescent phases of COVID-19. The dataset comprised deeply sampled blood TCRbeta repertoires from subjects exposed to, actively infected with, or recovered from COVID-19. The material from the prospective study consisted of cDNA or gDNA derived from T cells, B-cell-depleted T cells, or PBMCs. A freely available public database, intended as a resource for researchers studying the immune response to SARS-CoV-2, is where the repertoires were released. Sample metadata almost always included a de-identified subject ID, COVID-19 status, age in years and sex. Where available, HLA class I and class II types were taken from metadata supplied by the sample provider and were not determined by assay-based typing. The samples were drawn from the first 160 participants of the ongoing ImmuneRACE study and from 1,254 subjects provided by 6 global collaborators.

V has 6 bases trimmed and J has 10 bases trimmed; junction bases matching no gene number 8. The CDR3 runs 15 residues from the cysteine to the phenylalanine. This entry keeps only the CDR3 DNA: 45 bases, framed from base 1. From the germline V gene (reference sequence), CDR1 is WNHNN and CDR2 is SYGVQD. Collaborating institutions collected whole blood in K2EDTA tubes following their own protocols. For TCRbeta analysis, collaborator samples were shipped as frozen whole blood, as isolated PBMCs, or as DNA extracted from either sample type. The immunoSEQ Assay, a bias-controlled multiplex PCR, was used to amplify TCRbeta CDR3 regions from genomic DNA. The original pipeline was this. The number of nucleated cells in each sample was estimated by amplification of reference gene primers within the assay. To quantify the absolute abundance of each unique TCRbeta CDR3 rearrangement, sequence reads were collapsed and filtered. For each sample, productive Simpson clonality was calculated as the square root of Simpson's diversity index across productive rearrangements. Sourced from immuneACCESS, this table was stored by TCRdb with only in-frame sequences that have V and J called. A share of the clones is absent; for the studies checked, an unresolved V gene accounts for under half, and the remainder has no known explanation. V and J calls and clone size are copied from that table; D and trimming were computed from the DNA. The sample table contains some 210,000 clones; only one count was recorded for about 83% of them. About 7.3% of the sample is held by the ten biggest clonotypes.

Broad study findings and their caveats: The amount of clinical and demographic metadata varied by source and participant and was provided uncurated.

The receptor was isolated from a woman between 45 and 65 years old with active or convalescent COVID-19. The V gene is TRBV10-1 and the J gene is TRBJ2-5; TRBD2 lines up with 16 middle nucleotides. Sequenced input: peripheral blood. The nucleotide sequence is TGCGCCAGCAGCCCCGGGACTAGCGGGGGGGCCGACCAGTACTTC. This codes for CASSPGTSGGADQYF.